The rows below give T cell receptor beta chains drawn from one sample of a study of CD8 T cells in Susac syndrome. TCRdb re-analysed the immunoSEQ multiplex PCR reads in MiXCR, keeping a single row per CDR3 protein. This table holds 150,000 or so distinct CDR3 sequences, approximately 95% found once. The source material was CD4+ T cells from PBMCs. The receptors were gathered from a human donor with Susac syndrome. Both conserved end residues are part of each CDR3. A D gene is named only where the DNA matches it firmly. Expanded clones get a size class; other rows say once, few or many, or leave the size out.

v_call	clone_size	d_call	j_call	cdr3_aa	cdr3_nt
TRBV20-1	-	-	TRBJ2-5	CSASDRLIQETQYF	TGCAGTGCTAGTGACAGATTAATCCAAGAGACCCAGTACTTC
TRBV15	-	TRBD1	TRBJ1-2	CATSRRDSLTGYTF	TGTGCCACCAGCAGAAGGGACAGCCTCACTGGCTACACCTTC
TRBV29-1	-	TRBD1	TRBJ1-2	CSVEDRGDNYGYTF	TGCAGCGTTGAGGACAGGGGCGATAACTATGGCTACACCTTC
TRBV19	-	-	TRBJ2-7	CATNALGEQYF	TGTGCCACCAACGCTCTGGGCGAGCAGTACTTC
TRBV20-1	-	TRBD1	TRBJ1-4	CSARDSVGEKLFF	TGCAGTGCTCGGGACAGTGTCGGCGAAAAACTGTTTTTT
TRBV5-4	-	-	TRBJ2-7	CASSLATGSHEQYF	TGTGCCAGCAGCTTGGCGACAGGTTCCCACGAGCAGTACTTC
TRBV20-1	-	TRBD2	TRBJ2-5	CSAIRGGRETQYF	TGCAGTGCGATCCGGGGGGGACGAGAGACCCAGTACTTC
TRBV30	-	-	TRBJ1-3	CAWSWAGNTIYF	TGTGCCTGGAGCTGGGCTGGAAACACCATATATTTT
TRBV5-4	few	-	TRBJ1-1	CASSSTVNTEAFF	TGTGCCAGCAGCTCGACAGTGAACACTGAAGCTTTCTTT
TRBV5-4	-	-	TRBJ2-2	CASSLGNTGELFF	TGTGCCAGCAGCTTGGGGAACACCGGGGAGCTGTTTTTT
TRBV29-1	-	-	TRBJ2-3	CSLTPGTFTDTQYF	TGCAGCCTCACCCCCGGGACCTTCACAGATACGCAGTATTTT
TRBV4-1	-	-	TRBJ2-3	CASSQGPGVGPDTQYF	TGCGCCAGCAGCCAAGGTCCAGGAGTCGGCCCAGATACGCAGTATTTT
TRBV29-1	-	TRBD1	TRBJ2-5	CSGTGRGETQYF	TGCAGCGGGACAGGGCGAGGCGAGACCCAGTACTTC
TRBV12-3/TRBV12-4	few	-	TRBJ1-1	CASSFRQGDTEAFF	TGTGCCAGCAGTTTCCGGCAGGGAGACACTGAAGCTTTCTTT
TRBV9	-	TRBD1	TRBJ1-5	CASSVGLGQNQPQHF	TGTGCCAGCAGCGTAGGGTTGGGACAGAATCAGCCCCAGCATTTT
TRBV18	-	-	TRBJ2-5	CASSTLGGETQYF	TGTGCCAGCTCTACACTCGGGGGCGAGACCCAGTACTTC
TRBV12-3/TRBV12-4	-	TRBD2	TRBJ2-3	CASSLGLAGTTQYF	TGTGCCAGCAGCTTGGGGCTAGCGGGGACTACGCAGTATTTT
TRBV5-6	-	-	TRBJ1-1	CASSGGANTEAFF	TGTGCCAGCAGCGGGGGGGCGAACACTGAAGCTTTCTTT
TRBV5-4	-	-	TRBJ2-7	CASYRDGGEQYF	TGTGCCTCCTATCGGGACGGCGGCGAGCAGTACTTC
TRBV6-1	-	-	TRBJ1-6	CASSTTSSSPLHF	TGTGCCAGCAGTACCACCTCCAGTTCACCCCTCCACTTT
TRBV25-1	-	TRBD2	TRBJ2-1	CASSESAGLFYNEQFF	TGTGCCAGCAGTGAATCAGCGGGATTGTTTTACAATGAGCAGTTCTTC
TRBV12-3/TRBV12-4	-	TRBD1	TRBJ1-1	CASSFPTGDAFF	TGTGCCAGCAGTTTCCCGACAGGGGACGCTTTCTTT
TRBV7-4	-	-	TRBJ2-5	CASRKVPETQYF	TGTGCCAGCAGGAAAGTCCCAGAGACCCAGTACTTC
TRBV18	-	TRBD2	TRBJ2-1	CASSPTAGLRNNEQFF	TGTGCCAGCTCACCAACGGCGGGACTAAGGAATAATGAGCAGTTCTTC
TRBV4-3	-	TRBD1	TRBJ2-3	CASSQRGQGSTDTQYF	TGCGCCAGCAGCCAGAGGGGACAGGGTAGCACAGATACGCAGTATTTT
TRBV5-1	-	-	TRBJ1-1	CASSFFPGRRGLMNTEAFF	TGCGCCAGCAGCTTTTTCCCAGGGAGGAGGGGCCTCATGAACACTGAAGCTTTCTTT